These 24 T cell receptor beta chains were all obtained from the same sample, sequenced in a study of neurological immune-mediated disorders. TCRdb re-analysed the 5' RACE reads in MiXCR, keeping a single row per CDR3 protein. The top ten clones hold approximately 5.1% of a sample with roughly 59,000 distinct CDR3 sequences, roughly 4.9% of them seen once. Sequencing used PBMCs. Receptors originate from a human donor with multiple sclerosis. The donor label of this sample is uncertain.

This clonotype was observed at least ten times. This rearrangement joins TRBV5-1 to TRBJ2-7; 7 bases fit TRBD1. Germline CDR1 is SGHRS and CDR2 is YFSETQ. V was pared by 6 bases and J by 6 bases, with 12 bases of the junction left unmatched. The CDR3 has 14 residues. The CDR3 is CASTPSGGSLEQYF. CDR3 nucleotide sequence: TGCGCCAGCACCCCCTCAGGGGGTTCTCTCGAGCAGTACTTC.

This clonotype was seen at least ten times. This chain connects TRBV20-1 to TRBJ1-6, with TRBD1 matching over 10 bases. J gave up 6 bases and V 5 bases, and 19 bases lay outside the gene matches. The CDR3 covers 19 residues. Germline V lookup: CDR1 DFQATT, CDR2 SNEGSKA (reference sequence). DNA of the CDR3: TGCAGTGCTGCGGCCGGGACAGGGGACGCTATAACCTTTAATTCACCCCTCCACTTT. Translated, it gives CSAAAGTGDAITFNSPLHF.

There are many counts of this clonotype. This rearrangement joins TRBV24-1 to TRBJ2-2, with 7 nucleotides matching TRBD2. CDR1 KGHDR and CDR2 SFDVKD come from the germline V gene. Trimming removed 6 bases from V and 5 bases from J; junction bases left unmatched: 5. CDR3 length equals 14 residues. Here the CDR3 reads CATSRAGVTGELFF. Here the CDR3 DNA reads TGTGCCACCAGTCGGGCGGGAGTAACCGGGGAGCTGTTTTTT.

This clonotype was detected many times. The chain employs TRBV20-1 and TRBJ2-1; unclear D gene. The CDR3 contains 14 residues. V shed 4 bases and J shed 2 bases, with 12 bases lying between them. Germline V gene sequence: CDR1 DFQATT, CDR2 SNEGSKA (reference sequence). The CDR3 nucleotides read TGCAGTGCTATTAACCAGCGCGCCTACAATGAGCAGTTCTTC. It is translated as CSAINQRAYNEQFF.

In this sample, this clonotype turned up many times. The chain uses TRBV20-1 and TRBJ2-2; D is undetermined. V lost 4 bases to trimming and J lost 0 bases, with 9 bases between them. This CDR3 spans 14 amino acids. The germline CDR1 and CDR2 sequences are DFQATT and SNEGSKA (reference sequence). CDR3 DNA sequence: TGCAGTGCTACCCCATCCGCGAACACCGGGGAGCTGTTTTTT. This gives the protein CSATPSANTGELFF.

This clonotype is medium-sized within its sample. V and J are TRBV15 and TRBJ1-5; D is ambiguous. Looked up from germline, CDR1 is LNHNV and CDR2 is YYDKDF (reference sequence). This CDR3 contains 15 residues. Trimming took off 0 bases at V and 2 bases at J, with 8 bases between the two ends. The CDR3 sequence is CATSRDWQGNQPQHF. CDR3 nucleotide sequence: TGTGCCACCAGCAGAGATTGGCAGGGCAATCAGCCCCAGCATTTT. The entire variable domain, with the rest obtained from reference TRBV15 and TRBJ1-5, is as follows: DAMVIQNPRYQVTQFGKPVTLSCSQTLNHNVMYWYQQKSSQAPKLLFHYYDKDFNNEADTPDNFQSRRPNTSFCFLDIRSPGLGDTAMYLCATSRDWQGNQPQHFGDGTRLSIL.

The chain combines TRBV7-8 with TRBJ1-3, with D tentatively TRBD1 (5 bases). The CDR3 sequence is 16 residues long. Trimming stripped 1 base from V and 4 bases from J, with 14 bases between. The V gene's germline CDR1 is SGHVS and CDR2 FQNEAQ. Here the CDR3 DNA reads TGTGCCAGCAGCTTAGAGTTGGGGCAGGCGGGAAACACCATATATTTT. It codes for CASSLELGQAGNTIYF.

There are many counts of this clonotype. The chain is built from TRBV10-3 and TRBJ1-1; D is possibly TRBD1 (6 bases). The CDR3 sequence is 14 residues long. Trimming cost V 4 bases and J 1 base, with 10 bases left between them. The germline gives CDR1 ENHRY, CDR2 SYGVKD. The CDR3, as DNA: TGTGCCATCAGTGGGGGGGCCCAGAACACTGAAGCTTTCTTT. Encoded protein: CAISGGAQNTEAFF.

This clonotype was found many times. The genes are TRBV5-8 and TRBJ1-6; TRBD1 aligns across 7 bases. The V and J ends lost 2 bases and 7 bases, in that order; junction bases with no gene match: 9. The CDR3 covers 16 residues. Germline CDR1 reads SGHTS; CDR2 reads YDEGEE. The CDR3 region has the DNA TGTGCCAGCAGCTTAGACAGGGAATTTTCCAATTCACCCCTCCACTTT. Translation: CASSLDREFSNSPLHF.

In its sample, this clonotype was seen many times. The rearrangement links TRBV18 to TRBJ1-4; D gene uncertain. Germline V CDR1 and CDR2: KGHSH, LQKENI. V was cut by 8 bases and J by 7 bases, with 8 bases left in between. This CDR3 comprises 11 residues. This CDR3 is CASSLGEKLFF. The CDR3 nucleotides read TGTGCCAGCAGTTTAGGTGAAAAACTGTTTTTT.

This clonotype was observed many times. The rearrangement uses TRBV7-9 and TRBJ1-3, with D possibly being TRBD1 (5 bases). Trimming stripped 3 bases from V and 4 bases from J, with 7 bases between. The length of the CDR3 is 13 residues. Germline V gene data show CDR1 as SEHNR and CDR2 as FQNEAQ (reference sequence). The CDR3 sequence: CASSLGLGNTIYF. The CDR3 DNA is TGTGCCAGCAGCTTGGGGCTAGGAAACACCATATATTTT.

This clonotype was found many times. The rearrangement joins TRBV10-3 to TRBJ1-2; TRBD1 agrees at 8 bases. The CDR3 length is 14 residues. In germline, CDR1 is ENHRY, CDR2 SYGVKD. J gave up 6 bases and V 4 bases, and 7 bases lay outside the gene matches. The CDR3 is CAISGTGTGHGYTF. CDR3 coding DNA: TGTGCCATCAGTGGAACCGGGACAGGCCATGGCTACACCTTC.

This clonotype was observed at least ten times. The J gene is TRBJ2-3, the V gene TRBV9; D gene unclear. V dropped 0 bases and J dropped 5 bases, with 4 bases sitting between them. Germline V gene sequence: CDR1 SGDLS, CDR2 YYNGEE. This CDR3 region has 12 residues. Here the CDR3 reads CASSVGVDTQYF. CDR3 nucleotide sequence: TGTGCCAGCAGCGTAGGGGTAGATACGCAGTATTTT. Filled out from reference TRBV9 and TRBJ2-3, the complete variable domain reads DSGVTQTPKHLITATGQRVTLRCSPRSGDLSVYWYQQSLDQGLQFLIQYYNGEERAKGNILERFSAQQFPDLHSELNLSSLELGDSALYFCASSVGVDTQYFGPGTRLTVL.

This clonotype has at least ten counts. Here the CDR3 reads CASSLSDFYNEQFF. In DNA, the CDR3 is TGCGCCAGCAGCCTTTCGGACTTCTACAATGAGCAGTTCTTC. This chain links TRBV5-1 with TRBJ2-1; D is possibly TRBD2 (5 bases). CDR3 length: 14 residues. In germline, CDR1 is SGHRS, CDR2 YFSETQ. The ends were cut back, 4 bases at V and 3 bases at J, with 11 bases in the middle.

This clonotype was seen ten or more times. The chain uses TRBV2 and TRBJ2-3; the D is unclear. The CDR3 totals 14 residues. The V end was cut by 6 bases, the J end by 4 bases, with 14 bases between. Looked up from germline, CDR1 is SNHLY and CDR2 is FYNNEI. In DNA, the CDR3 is TGTGCCAGCAGGGGTTCCCTCGGGTCAGATACGCAGTATTTT. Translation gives CASRGSLGSDTQYF.

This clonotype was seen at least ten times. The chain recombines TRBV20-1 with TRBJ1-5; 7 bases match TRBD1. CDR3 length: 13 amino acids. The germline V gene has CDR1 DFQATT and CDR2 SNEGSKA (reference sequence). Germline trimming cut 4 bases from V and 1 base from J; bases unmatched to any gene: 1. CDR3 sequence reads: CSATTGSNQPQHF. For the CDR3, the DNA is TGCAGTGCTACGACAGGGAGCAATCAGCCCCAGCATTTT.

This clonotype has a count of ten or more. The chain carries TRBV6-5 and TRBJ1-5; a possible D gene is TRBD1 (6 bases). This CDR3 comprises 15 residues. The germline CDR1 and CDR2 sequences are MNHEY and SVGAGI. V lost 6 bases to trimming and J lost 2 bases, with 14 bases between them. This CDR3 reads CASSRAGGGNQPQHF. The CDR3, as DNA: TGTGCCAGCAGCCGCGCTGGGGGCGGCAATCAGCCCCAGCATTTT.

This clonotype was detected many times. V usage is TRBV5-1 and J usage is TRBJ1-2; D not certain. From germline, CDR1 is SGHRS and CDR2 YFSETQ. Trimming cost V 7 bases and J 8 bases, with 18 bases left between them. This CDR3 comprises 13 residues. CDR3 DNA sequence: TGCGCCAGCGGGGTTCTTCCTGCGGGCGGCTACACCTTC. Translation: CASGVLPAGGYTF.

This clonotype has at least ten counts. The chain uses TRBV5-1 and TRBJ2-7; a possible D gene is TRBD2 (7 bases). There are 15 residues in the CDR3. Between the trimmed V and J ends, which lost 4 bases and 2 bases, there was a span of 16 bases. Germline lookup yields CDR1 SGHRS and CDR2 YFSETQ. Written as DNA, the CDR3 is TGCGCCAGCAGCCCCGGAGGGGGGGCCCCCTACGAGCAGTACTTC. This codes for CASSPGGGAPYEQYF.

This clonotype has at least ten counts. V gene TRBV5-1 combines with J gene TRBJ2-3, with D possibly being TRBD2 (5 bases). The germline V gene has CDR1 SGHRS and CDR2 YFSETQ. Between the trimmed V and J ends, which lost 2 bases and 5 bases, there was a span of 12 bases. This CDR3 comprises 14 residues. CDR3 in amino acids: CASSFFGGGDTQYF. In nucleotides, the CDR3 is TGCGCCAGCAGCTTTTTTGGAGGTGGAGATACGCAGTATTTT. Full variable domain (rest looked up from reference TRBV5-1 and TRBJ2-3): KAGVTQTPRYLIKTRGQQVTLSCSPISGHRSVSWYQQTPGQGLQFLFEYFSETQRNKGNFPGRFSGRQFSNSRSEMNVSTLELGDSALYLCASSFFGGGDTQYFGPGTRLTVL.

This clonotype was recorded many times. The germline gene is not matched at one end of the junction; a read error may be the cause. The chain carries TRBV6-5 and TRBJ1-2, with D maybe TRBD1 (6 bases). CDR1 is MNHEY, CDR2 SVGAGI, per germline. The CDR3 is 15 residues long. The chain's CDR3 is CASSYHRGGTYDYTF. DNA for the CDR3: TGTGCCAGCAGTTACCATAGGGGGGGTACCTATGACTACACCTTC.

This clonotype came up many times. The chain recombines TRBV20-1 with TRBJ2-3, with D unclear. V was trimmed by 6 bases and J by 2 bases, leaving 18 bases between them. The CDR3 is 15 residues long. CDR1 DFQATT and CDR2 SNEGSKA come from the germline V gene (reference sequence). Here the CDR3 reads CSATLFARHTDTQYF. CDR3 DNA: TGCAGTGCCACCCTATTCGCCAGACACACAGATACGCAGTATTTT.

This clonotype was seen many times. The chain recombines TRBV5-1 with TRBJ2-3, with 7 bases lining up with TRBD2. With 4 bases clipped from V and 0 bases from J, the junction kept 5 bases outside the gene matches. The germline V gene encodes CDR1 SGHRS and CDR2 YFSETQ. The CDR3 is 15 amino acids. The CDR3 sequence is CASSPGGSSTDTQYF. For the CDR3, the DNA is TGCGCCAGCAGCCCCGGGGGGAGTAGCACAGATACGCAGTATTTT. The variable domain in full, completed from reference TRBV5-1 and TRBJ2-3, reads KAGVTQTPRYLIKTRGQQVTLSCSPISGHRSVSWYQQTPGQGLQFLFEYFSETQRNKGNFPGRFSGRQFSNSRSEMNVSTLELGDSALYLCASSPGGSSTDTQYFGPGTRLTVL.

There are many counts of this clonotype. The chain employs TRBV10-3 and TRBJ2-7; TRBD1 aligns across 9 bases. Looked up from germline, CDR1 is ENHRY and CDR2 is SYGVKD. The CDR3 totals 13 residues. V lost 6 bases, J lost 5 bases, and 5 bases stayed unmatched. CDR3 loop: CAIRGTGSDEQYF. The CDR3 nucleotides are TGTGCCATCAGGGGGACAGGGAGTGACGAGCAGTACTTC.